These 5 T cell receptor beta chains originate from one sample sequenced in a study of cytomegalovirus exposure and HLA in healthy donors. The primer mix had 60 Vbeta and 13 Jbeta primers. Libraries were prepared by immunoSEQ multiplex PCR; TCRdb keeps only in-frame clonotypes and omits some of them. The sample lists a few hundred thousand clones, more than 60% seen once, with about 14% in the top ten. Material: PBMCs. These receptors all come from a man aged 40-55 years in good health and CMV-seronegative.

The chain has TRBV7-2 and TRBJ1-3; D gene unclear. V was pared by 0 bases and J by 0 bases, with 9 bases between. CDR3 length equals 16 residues. Germline V lookup: CDR1 SGHTA, CDR2 FQGNSA. The CDR3 region has the DNA TGTGCCAGCAGCTTAGCGGAGGGCGACTCTGGAAACACCATATATTTT. Translated, it gives CASSLAEGDSGNTIYF.

In regard to this clone: At one end the junction does not follow the germline gene, possibly because of a read error. CDR3 bases: TGTTCCAGCAGCTTGGGGGGGGGCCGGGGCACAGATACGCAGTATTTT. Translation: CSSSLGGGRGTDTQYF. The rearrangement joins TRBV7-9 to TRBJ2-3; possibly TRBD2 for D (7 bases). The germline CDR1 and CDR2 sequences are SEHNR and FQNEAQ (reference sequence). The CDR3 is 16 residues long.

This chain connects TRBV9 to TRBJ2-7; TRBD1 agrees at 9 bases. CDR1 is SGDLS, CDR2 YYNGEE, per germline. The CDR3 is 16 amino acids. The trim removed 1 base at V and 2 bases at J, leaving 7 bases unmatched. CDR3 in DNA: TGTGCCAGCAGCGTAAACCCAGGGGACAGGGCCTACGAGCAGTACTTC. This codes for CASSVNPGDRAYEQYF.

The V call is TRBV19, the J call TRBJ1-1, with 8 bases identical to TRBD1. Germline loops: CDR1 LNHDA, CDR2 SQIVND (reference sequence). The CDR3 runs to 14 residues. V trimming: 6 bases; J trimming: 5 bases; junction bases outside the gene matches: 8. This chain's CDR3 is CASREPTGETEAFF. CDR3 sequence (DNA): TGTGCCAGTAGAGAGCCGACAGGGGAAACTGAAGCTTTCTTT. Supplemented by reference TRBV19 and TRBJ1-1, the full variable domain reads DGGITQSPKYLFRKEGQNVTLSCEQNLNHDAMYWYRQDPGQGLRLIYYSQIVNDFQKGDIAEGYSVSREKKESFPLTVTSAQKNPTAFYLCASREPTGETEAFFGQGTRLTVV.

CDR3 region: CASSQTGFGETQYF. The CDR3 DNA sequence: TGTGCCAGCAGCCAAACAGGGTTTGGCGAGACCCAGTACTTC. The chain is built from TRBV7-3 and TRBJ2-5; weak D call: TRBD1 (6 bases). Germline V gene data show CDR1 as SGHTA and CDR2 as FQGTGA. The CDR3 spans 14 residues. The V gene lost 5 bases and the J gene lost 5 bases, with 15 bases spanning the gap.